This TCR beta chain was documented in a study of T cells in Graves' hyperthyroidism and ophthalmopathy. Whole-study findings and limits: The majority of expanded thyroid clonotypes above 0.001 also appeared in blood.

CDR3 length: 19 residues. V dropped 1 base and J dropped 4; count of bases not matched to a gene: 13. Per germline, CDR1 MDHEN and CDR2 SYDVKM. Amplified TCR beta CDR3 regions derived from RNA transcripts. Primed by the HTBI set, a first-round RT-PCR was run on the TCR CDR3. MiXCR was run by TCRdb on the multiplex PCR reads, yielding one entry per CDR3 protein. The table has 300,000 to 400,000 distinct CDR3 sequences, 15% to 20% seen once. This clonotype has at least ten counts. What it recognizes is unknown. Among the patients, aged 18 to 65, hyperthyroidism was newly diagnosed and had lasted under 2 months.

V gene TRBV28 combines with J gene TRBJ2-1; 10 bases agree with TRBD2. The sequence came from a woman in her forties or fifties with Graves' hyperthyroidism. Sequencing input: blood. CDR3 nucleotide sequence: TGTGCCAGCAGTTTATTAAATTGGGCCGAGCGGGGGGGGTACAATGAGCAGTTCTTC. Its translation is CASSLLNWAERGGYNEQFF.